This is a list of T cell receptor beta chains from one sample in a study of OX40 agonist ivuxolimab in advanced cancers. Repertoires were generated with immunoSEQ multiplex PCR, while TCRdb's copy carries only in-frame clones and drops some. The repertoire holds about 50,000 clones, with 65% to 85% as singletons. Sequences were derived from CD4+ or CD8+ T cells sorted from blood, sampled in a trial of the OX40 agonist ivuxolimab. The origin of the receptors is an adult with an advanced solid tumor such as melanoma, head and neck, liver or kidney cancer. Each CDR3 is given with its conserved first and last residue.

V gene	J gene	CDR3 protein
TRBV9	TRBJ2-7	CASSPTSGRMDEQYF
TRBV29-1	TRBJ2-3	CSVGGTDTQYF
TRBV30	TRBJ1-5	CAWSSGGRNQPQHF
TRBV5-1	TRBJ2-3	CASSLDIGTDTQYF
TRBV7-8	TRBJ1-6	CASSLVGQGAASPLHF
TRBV27	TRBJ2-7	CASSLSNRGPYEQYF
TRBV4-1	TRBJ2-7	CASRLKRQGSYEQYF
TRBV15	TRBJ1-2	CATSDGRTGWNGYTF
TRBV11-3	TRBJ1-1	CASSLVSNTEAFF
TRBV30	TRBJ2-1	CAWSALAGGQDEQFF
TRBV7-3	TRBJ1-2	CASSFSGDNGYTF
TRBV12-5	TRBJ2-7	CASGLTGSHYEQYF
TRBV6-1	TRBJ2-7	CASSQSQGSYEQYF
TRBV19	TRBJ1-2	CASTPQANYGYTF
TRBV4-1	TRBJ1-3	CASSRVPGPGNTIYF
TRBV12-5	TRBJ2-1	CASGFWQRGTSGYNEQFF
TRBV19	TRBJ1-1	CASSSDRNTEAFF
TRBV5-4	TRBJ2-7	CASSIKNSEQYF
TRBV15	TRBJ1-3	CATSLSYSGNTIYF
TRBV6-5	TRBJ2-1	CASSYSGRDAYNEQFF
TRBV5-1	TRBJ2-2	CASSLSGAGELFF
TRBV5-4	TRBJ2-7	CASSPARVRGEQYF
TRBV19	TRBJ2-1	CASSQASEQFF
TRBV4-3	TRBJ2-2	CASSQGGADTGELFF
TRBV6-5	TRBJ1-2	CASSYQPGTGYTF
TRBV30	TRBJ1-2	CAWIRGRARGYGYTF
TRBV11-2	TRBJ1-2	CASSLHRDPSAGGYTF
TRBV6-1	TRBJ1-1	CASRSFTNTEAFF
TRBV10-3	TRBJ2-1	CAIGLEESSYNEQFF
TRBV7-2	TRBJ2-2	CASSLEPGLAVTGELFF
TRBV19	TRBJ2-7	CARTGTGGAQYF
TRBV5-1	TRBJ1-1	CASSLDYGPSTEAFF
TRBV4-3	TRBJ1-5	CASSEGPGEVGNQPQHF
TRBV21-1	TRBJ2-3	CASSKATASYHRTDTQYF
TRBV25-1	TRBJ1-1	CASSGRKGRGDTEAFF
TRBV18	TRBJ1-2	CASRSGQHGYTF
TRBV9	TRBJ1-2	CASSSLKGGYTF
TRBV27	TRBJ2-3	CASRHQQNTDTQYF
TRBV4-1	TRBJ1-2	CASSQGAGAGGYGYTF
TRBV7-9	TRBJ1-3	CASPSGSGNTIYF
TRBV19	TRBJ1-2	CASSLRDRYDYYGYTF